The sample holds one count of the clone carrying this TCR beta chain. Its matching antigen is unknown. The data were taken from a study of cytomegalovirus exposure and HLA in healthy donors. General study results and limits: Later analysis identified 16,951 TCR beta sequences associated with HLA alleles, using a false discovery rate threshold of 0.05. Reportedly, diagnosis of cytomegalovirus status by the classifier showed high specificity and sensitivity.

V was cut by 2 bases and J by 4 bases, with 11 bases left in between. CDR1 and CDR2 (germline): SGHDN, FVKESK. The CDR3 has 14 residues. The PCR had 60 Vbeta and 13 Jbeta primers. Repertoires were generated with immunoSEQ multiplex PCR, while TCRdb's copy carries only in-frame clones and drops some. The sample holds roughly 120,000 clones, over 75% seen once. The source is a human donor in good health. Sequencing was carried out using PBMCs. This chain uses TRBV14 with TRBJ2-5, with D maybe TRBD1 (5 bases). The DNA of the CDR3 is TGTGCCAGCAGCCAAAGAGGAAGGGGAGAGACCCAGTACTTC. It encodes CASSQRGRGETQYF.